This section outlines one TCR beta chain sequence together with its context. What antigen it recognizes has not been identified. Base qualities are missing; no much larger clone stands one base away. TCRbeta CDR3 regions were amplified from genomic DNA by means of the immunoSEQ Assay, a bias-controlled multiplex PCR. Processing in the source paper ran as follows. The number of nucleated cells in each sample was estimated from the amplification of reference gene primers within the assay. To quantify the absolute abundance of each unique TCRbeta CDR3 rearrangement, sequence reads were collapsed and filtered. For each sample, productive Simpson clonality was calculated as the square root of Simpson's diversity index across productive rearrangements. TCRdb took over this immuneACCESS table, retaining in-frame rearrangements with V and J assigned. Such tables are incomplete; in checked studies, under half of the missing clones stem from an unresolved V gene, and the remainder is unexplained. The V and J calls and clone size were taken over from that table, and D and trimming were inferred from the DNA. This sample is represented by 200,000 to 250,000 clones; 80% to 90% of them were singletons. Approximately 3.3% of the sample comes from the top ten.

The sample originates from a study of blood T cell repertoires in COVID-19 (dated by TCRdb to the early 2020s). In terms of the full investigation: Recovered participants in ImmuneRACE Cohort 3 were defined by two consecutive negative NP/OP PCR tests, clearance by a healthcare professional, or resolution of symptoms. Sample metadata almost always included a de-identified subject ID, COVID-19 status, age in years and sex. Samples from collaborators originated in the United States, Italy and Spain and spanned both the acute and convalescent phases of COVID-19. HLA class I and class II types, where available, came from metadata supplied by the sample provider rather than from assay-based typing. The repertoires were made available in a free public database intended to serve as a resource for research on the immune response to SARS-CoV-2. Deeply sampled blood TCRbeta repertoires from subjects exposed to, actively infected with, or recovered from COVID-19 were included in the dataset. Samples were obtained from the ongoing ImmuneRACE study (first 160 participants) and from about 1,300 subjects provided by 6 global collaborators. The material from the prospective study consisted of cDNA or gDNA derived from T cells, B-cell-depleted T cells, or PBMCs.

Participants in the prospective study were aged about 18 to 95 years, lived in 24 United States geographic areas, and enrolled through a virtual design. In the prospective study, participants were assigned to cohorts based on the clinical history participants reported in a screening survey and a study questionnaire. In the prospective study, mobile phlebotomists collected whole blood, serum and a nasopharyngeal or oropharyngeal swab from each participant. Over a roughly 2-month period, participants in the prospective study had the option of providing additional blood draws and questionnaires. Blood samples from the prospective study were shipped frozen or at room temperature prior to DNA extraction. What the authors observed across the whole study: Clinical and demographic metadata were provided uncurated, with the amount varying by source and participant.

Its CDR3 holds 15 amino acids, cysteine through phenylalanine. Only the CDR3 DNA is retained, 45 bases long and in frame from the first base. The germline ends are 15 bases apart after V is trimmed by 5 bases and J by 2 bases. Sequences SGHTA (CDR1) and FQGNSA (CDR2) are obtained from the germline V gene. Rearrangement joined TRBV7-2 to TRBJ1-1, with a weak D call of TRBD1 (5 bases match). The receptor was isolated from a woman between 45 and 60 years old in a cohort exposed to, infected with or recovered from COVID-19 (not recorded which). The sequencing sample was made of PBMCs or T cells enriched from blood (not recorded which). The sequenced DNA is TGTGCCAGCAGCCCTAGTGGGGGACTAAACACTGAAGCTTTCTTT. Translated, this is CASSPSGGLNTEAFF.